The 23 T cell receptor beta chains presented below share a single source sample, sequenced in a study of blood T cell repertoires in COVID-19. The repertoire was sequenced with immunoSEQ multiplex PCR; TCRdb's copy has only in-frame clones and lacks some. This sample yields 95,000 to 150,000 clones, of which 80% to 90% are seen a single time; less than 30% belongs to the top ten. Sequenced input: peripheral blood. The receptors were gathered from a woman in her 70s with acute or convalescent COVID-19.

The chain is built from TRBV14 and TRBJ2-5, with 7 bases that match TRBD1. This CDR3 comprises 14 residues. Germline values: CDR1 SGHDN, CDR2 FVKESK. V shed 0 bases and J 5 bases; nucleotides not matched to a gene: 3. CDR3 sequence: CASSQEQGYETQYF. The CDR3 nucleotides read TGTGCCAGCAGCCAAGAACAGGGGTACGAGACCCAGTACTTC.

The chain is built from TRBV7-9 and TRBJ2-4, with TRBD2 as a possible D gene (7 bases). The V gene lost 0 bases and the J gene lost 9 bases, with 9 bases spanning the gap. Germline CDR1 SEHNR, CDR2 FQNEAQ (reference sequence). This CDR3 is built from 13 residues. The CDR3 region has the DNA TGTGCCAGCAGCTTAGCGGGAGGGGGCATTCAGTACTTC. This sequence encodes CASSLAGGGIQYF.

A word on this clone: In the same sample, other DNA sequences code for this CDR3. The chain combines TRBV19 with TRBJ1-5; possible D gene TRBD1, 6 bases. The CDR3 loop spans 15 amino acids. Germline-derived CDR1 and CDR2 are LNHDA and SQIVND (reference sequence). Trimming took off 6 bases at V and 0 bases at J, with 12 bases between the two ends. The CDR3 DNA is TGTGCCAGTAGCTCGACAGGAGATAGCAATCAGCCCCAGCATTTT. This encodes CASSSTGDSNQPQHF.

This chain uses TRBV18 with TRBJ2-7; D remains unclear. Germline loops: CDR1 KGHSH, CDR2 LQKENI. CDR3 size: 13 residues. V was trimmed by 2 bases and J by 2 bases, leaving 7 bases between them. The CDR3 here is CASSPSRAYEQYF. The CDR3 DNA reads as TGTGCCAGCTCACCATCTCGGGCCTACGAGCAGTACTTC.

The gene calls are TRBV6-1 and TRBJ1-3; no definite D call. The germline V gene encodes CDR1 MNHNS and CDR2 SASEGT. The CDR3 covers 16 residues. Trimming pared 3 bases from V and 2 bases from J, leaving 14 bases between. The CDR3 DNA reads as TGTGCCAGCAGTGAGGTTTTGAGGGTGACTGGAAACACCATATATTTT. This translates into CASSEVLRVTGNTIYF.

The rearrangement links TRBV5-4 to TRBJ2-1, with TRBD2 matching 8 bases. This CDR3 contains 14 residues. Germline CDR1 reads SGHNT; CDR2 reads YYREEE (reference sequence). The junction had 8 bases not matched to a gene; V was cut back by 4 bases and J by 8 bases. The CDR3 is CASSPSGSHHEQFF. Here the CDR3 DNA reads TGTGCCAGCAGCCCCAGCGGGAGCCACCATGAGCAGTTCTTC. The full variable domain, rest sourced from reference TRBV5-4 and TRBJ2-1, is ETGVTQSPTHLIKTRGQQVTLRCSSQSGHNTVSWYQQALGQGPQFIFQYYREEENGRGNFPPRFSGLQFPNYSSELNVNALELDDSALYLCASSPSGSHHEQFFGPGTRLTVL.

The rearrangement links TRBV5-6 to TRBJ1-3; TRBD1 matches 8 bases. CDR1 is SGHDT, CDR2 YYEEEE, per germline. V shed 0 bases, J shed 0 bases, and the junction held 8 bases outside the gene matches. CDR3 size: 18 residues. The chain's CDR3 is CASSLVGTGPLSGNTIYF. The CDR3 nucleotides read TGTGCCAGCAGCTTGGTCGGGACAGGACCCCTCTCTGGAAACACCATATATTTT.

The V call is TRBV5-1, the J call TRBJ1-6; D is possibly TRBD1 (6 bases). The CDR3 runs to 16 residues. Germline V gene sequence: CDR1 SGHRS, CDR2 YFSETQ. The germline V and J ends were trimmed by 2 bases and 9 bases, with 18 bases remaining between them. CDR3 region: CASSFAGGEGGSPLHF. DNA for the CDR3: TGCGCCAGCAGCTTCGCGGGGGGCGAAGGTGGTTCACCCCTCCACTTT.

The chain uses TRBV7-9 and TRBJ2-5; 10 bases are a match to TRBD1. The V gene end was trimmed by 1 base and the J gene end by 4 bases; junction bases not matched to a gene: 12. This CDR3 is 18 amino acids long. CDR1 and CDR2 from the germline V gene are SEHNR and FQNEAQ (reference sequence). CDR3 amino acids: CASSLGITGTGEGETQYF. The CDR3 DNA sequence: TGTGCCAGCAGCTTAGGGATTACCGGGACAGGGGAAGGAGAGACCCAGTACTTC.

The chain has TRBV12-3 or TRBV12-4 and TRBJ1-2, with 7 positions matching TRBD1. V gave up 8 bases and J gave up 0 bases; unmatched junction bases: 3. The CDR3 is 13 residues long. In DNA, the CDR3 is TGTGCCAGCTTTGGGACAGCTAACTATGGCTACACCTTC. This sequence encodes CASFGTANYGYTF.

V is TRBV19 and J is TRBJ1-6; D is undetermined. Per the germline V gene, CDR1 is LNHDA and CDR2 is SQIVND (reference sequence). The ends were cut back, 1 base at V and 7 bases at J, with 11 bases in the middle. CDR3 length equals 15 residues. The CDR3 bases are TGTGCCAGTAGTATAGGGGCAAGTACCAATTCACCCCTCCACTTT. Amino acid sequence: CASSIGASTNSPLHF.

The rearrangement joins TRBV10-3 to TRBJ2-3; perhaps TRBD2 as D (5 bases). Deletions cut 6 bases from V and 6 bases from J, with 19 bases between. The CDR3 spans 15 residues. Germline assignment: CDR1 ENHRY and CDR2 SYGVKD. The CDR3 region has the DNA TGTGCCATCAGAGATGCCCGGGGTGCTGGCGATACGCAGTATTTT. This encodes CAIRDARGAGDTQYF.

This clone was counted once. V and J are TRBV9 and TRBJ2-3; D is unclear. Germline values: CDR1 SGDLS, CDR2 YYNGEE. CDR3 length: 14 residues. V was cut by 0 bases and J by 4 bases, with 9 bases left in between. In DNA, the CDR3 is TGTGCCAGCAGCGTAGGGCCAATTCCAGATACGCAGTATTTT. This sequence encodes CASSVGPIPDTQYF.

This sequence joins TRBV2 and TRBJ1-1; the D gene is possibly TRBD1 (6 bases). Germline values: CDR1 SNHLY, CDR2 FYNNEI. Trimming left V 2 bases short and J 0 bases short, with 7 bases between. This CDR3 is built from 14 residues. The CDR3 DNA reads TGTGCCAGCAGTGAACACAGGGTGAACACTGAAGCTTTCTTT. Protein: CASSEHRVNTEAFF. The full variable domain, in which reference TRBV2 and TRBJ1-1 provide the parts outside the CDR3, is EPEVTQTPSHQVTQMGQEVILRCVPISNHLYFYWYRQILGQKVEFLVSFYNNEISEKSEIFDDQFSVERPDGSNFTLKIRSTKLEDSAMYFCASSEHRVNTEAFFGQGTRLTVV.

This clone came up once. This sequence joins TRBV5-1 and TRBJ2-1, with D perhaps matching TRBD2 (5 bases). The CDR3 loop spans 15 amino acids. V lost 1 base and J lost 2, with 10 bases in between. Germline CDR1 SGHRS, CDR2 YFSETQ. CDR3 nucleotides: TGCGCCAGCAGCTTGTTGCCGGAGGCCTACAATGAGCAGTTCTTC. It translates to CASSLLPEAYNEQFF. Full variable domain (outside the CDR3, taken from reference TRBV5-1 and TRBJ2-1): KAGVTQTPRYLIKTRGQQVTLSCSPISGHRSVSWYQQTPGQGLQFLFEYFSETQRNKGNFPGRFSGRQFSNSRSEMNVSTLELGDSALYLCASSLLPEAYNEQFFGPGTRLTVL.

The V call is TRBV30, the J call TRBJ2-2, with 7 positions matching TRBD2. The germline gives CDR1 GTSNPN, CDR2 SVGIG (reference sequence). This CDR3 is 14 amino acids long. With 5 bases clipped from V and 5 bases from J, the junction kept 8 bases outside the gene matches. The CDR3 DNA sequence: TGTGCCTGGGGAGGGACCGGGGGGACCGGGGAGCTGTTTTTT. Translating gives CAWGGTGGTGELFF.

This clone was seen just once. V is TRBV9 and J is TRBJ2-5; 9 positions agree with TRBD2. Germline values: CDR1 SGDLS, CDR2 YYNGEE. The CDR3 totals 16 residues. With 0 bases clipped from V and 5 bases from J, the junction kept 8 bases outside the gene matches. The CDR3 spells CASSVGVAGVGETQYF. CDR3 in DNA: TGTGCCAGCAGCGTAGGGGTAGCGGGGGTCGGGGAGACCCAGTACTTC.

The V call is TRBV18, the J call TRBJ1-4; TRBD1 is a possible D gene (5 bases). V gave up 8 bases and J gave up 7 bases, with 14 bases separating them. Germline V gives CDR1 KGHSH, CDR2 LQKENI. This CDR3 contains 13 residues. The CDR3 region is CASLAGYGEKLFF. CDR3 nucleotides: TGTGCCAGCCTGGCAGGGTATGGTGAAAAACTGTTTTTT.

This rearrangement joins TRBV15 to TRBJ2-2; a possible D gene is TRBD2 (6 bases). The CDR3 extends over 16 amino acids. Germline CDR1 reads LNHNV; CDR2 reads YYDKDF (reference sequence). V lost 3 bases, J lost 3 bases, and 14 bases lay in between. This CDR3 reads CATSRGQSGDTGELFF. The CDR3 region has the DNA TGTGCCACCAGCAGGGGCCAGTCGGGGGACACCGGGGAGCTGTTTTTT.

This chain uses TRBV28 with TRBJ1-1; D call uncertain. Germline V gene data show CDR1 as MDHEN and CDR2 as SYDVKM. The CDR3 covers 13 residues. V lost 3 bases, J lost 3 bases, and 8 bases lay in between. CDR3 in amino acids: CASSLTSDTEAFF. The CDR3 DNA follows: TGTGCCAGCAGTTTGACTAGCGACACTGAAGCTTTCTTT.

The chain links TRBV28 to TRBJ1-6, with 8 positions matching TRBD1. Trimming removed 5 bases from V and 9 bases from J; junction bases left unmatched: 9. The V gene's germline CDR1 is MDHEN and CDR2 SYDVKM. The CDR3 loop spans 15 amino acids. This CDR3 is CASSPTRQGSSPLHF. In nucleotides, the CDR3 is TGTGCCAGCAGTCCAACTAGACAGGGGAGTTCACCCCTCCACTTT.

The V call is TRBV28, the J call TRBJ1-1; D is ambiguous. Germline-derived CDR1 and CDR2 are MDHEN and SYDVKM. The length of the CDR3 is 12 residues. The V end lost 6 bases, the J end lost 8 bases, and 13 bases lay between the germline ends. The CDR3 loop reads CASRSYPLEAFF. CDR3 DNA sequence: TGTGCCAGCAGGAGTTACCCCCTAGAAGCTTTCTTT.

The CDR3 DNA is TGTGCCAGCAGCTTCGACAGGGGGCAAAATGAAAAACTGTTTTTT. This encodes CASSFDRGQNEKLFF. The chain has TRBV7-9 and TRBJ1-4; TRBD1 matches 10 bases. CDR3 size: 15 residues. V was clipped by 3 bases and J by 5 bases; unmatched bases: 3. Germline V gives CDR1 SEHNR, CDR2 FQNEAQ (reference sequence).